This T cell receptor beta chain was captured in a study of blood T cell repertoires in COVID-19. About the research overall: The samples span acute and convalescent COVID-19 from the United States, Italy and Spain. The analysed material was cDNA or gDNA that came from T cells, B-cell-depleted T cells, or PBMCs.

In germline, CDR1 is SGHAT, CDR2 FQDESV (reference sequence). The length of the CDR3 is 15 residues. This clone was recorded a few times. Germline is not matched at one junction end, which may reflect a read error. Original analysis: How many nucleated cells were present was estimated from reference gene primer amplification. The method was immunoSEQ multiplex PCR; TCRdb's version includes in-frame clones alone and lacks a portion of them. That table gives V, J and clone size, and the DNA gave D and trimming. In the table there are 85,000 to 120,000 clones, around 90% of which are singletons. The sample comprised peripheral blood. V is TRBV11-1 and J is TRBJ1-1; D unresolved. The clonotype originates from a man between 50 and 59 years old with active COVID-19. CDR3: CASDFRGWENPEAFF. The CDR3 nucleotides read TGTGCCAGCGATTTTCGAGGTTGGGAGAACCCTGAAGCTTTCTTT.